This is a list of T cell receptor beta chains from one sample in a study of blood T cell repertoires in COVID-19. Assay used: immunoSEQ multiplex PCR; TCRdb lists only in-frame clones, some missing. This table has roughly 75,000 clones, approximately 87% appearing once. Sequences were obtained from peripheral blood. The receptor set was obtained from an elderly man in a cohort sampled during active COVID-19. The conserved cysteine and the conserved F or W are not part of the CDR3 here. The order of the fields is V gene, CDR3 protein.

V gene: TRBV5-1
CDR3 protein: ASSPTGHNSPLH

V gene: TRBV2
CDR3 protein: ASSQDRAGETQY

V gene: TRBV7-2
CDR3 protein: ASSGQVNTEAF

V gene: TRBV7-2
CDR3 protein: ASSTPATYEQY

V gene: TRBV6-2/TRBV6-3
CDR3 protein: ASSYRRGPKY

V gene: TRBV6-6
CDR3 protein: ASSPEQFDTQY

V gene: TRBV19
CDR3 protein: ASSMAQVYNEQF

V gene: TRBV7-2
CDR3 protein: ASSLGQISNQPQH

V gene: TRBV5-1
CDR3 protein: ASSYPTGSYEQY

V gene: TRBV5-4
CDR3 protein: ASSPGQGNEKLF

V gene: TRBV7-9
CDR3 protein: ASSLATGQGRGQPQH

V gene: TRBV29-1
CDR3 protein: SVEDLGTGSEKLF

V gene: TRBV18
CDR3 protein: ASSPGQGALEQY

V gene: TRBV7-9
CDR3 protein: ASSSGQGEGGYT

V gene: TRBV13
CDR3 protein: ASSPRTASYEQY

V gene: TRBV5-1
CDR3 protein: ASSQRTGGASNEQF

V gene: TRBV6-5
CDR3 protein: ASSLLNSPLH

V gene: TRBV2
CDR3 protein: ASVEVGWKDNQPQH

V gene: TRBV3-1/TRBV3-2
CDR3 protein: ASSQIIAGGEF

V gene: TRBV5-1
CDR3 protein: ASSLDRGRETQY